This TCR beta chain was recovered during a study of blood T cell dynamics during melanoma immunotherapy. In the study overall: First-line therapy was either pembrolizumab or nivolumab with ipilimumab for metastatic melanoma.

A fixed DNA input of around 0.35 ug was used per bulk PBMC sample. Some clones are missing from TCRdb's copy, which holds only in-frame ones; the method was immunoSEQ multiplex PCR. The sample carries 9,500 to 13,000 clones, about 89% recorded once. The sample's time point: pre-treatment baseline. Blood was drawn before treatment and at week 3 after checkpoint blockade. Disease control meant complete response, partial response or stable disease at 12 weeks. Germline loops: CDR1 SGHTA, CDR2 FQGNSA. Trimming at V came to 3 bases and at J to 6 bases, leaving 5 bases not matched to a gene. The CDR3 extends over 14 amino acids.

The receptor was derived from a human donor with melanoma. Sequenced here: blood, sampled from a patient treated with checkpoint blockade. The V gene is TRBV7-2, the J gene TRBJ1-5; 7 bases fit TRBD1. The CDR3 DNA is TGTGCCAGCAGCTTCGACAGGGCCACTCAGCCCCAGCATTTT. Amino acids: CASSFDRATQPQHF.